The clone carrying this TCR beta chain appeared many times. Antigen: not known. These data belong to a study of T cells in Graves' hyperthyroidism and ophthalmopathy. General study points: A model using 13 V-J features told ophthalmopathy apart from stable hyperthyroidism. Progression to ophthalmopathy was predicted a median of about 6.6 months early.

The hyperthyroidism was newly diagnosed and had lasted under 2 months; the patients were aged 18 to 65. Exclusions: uncontrolled infection, other autoimmune disease, pregnancy, lactation. TCR beta CDR3 regions were amplified from RNA transcripts. Carried out on the TCR CDR3, a first-round RT-PCR used the HTBI primer set. TCRdb re-analysed the multiplex PCR reads in MiXCR, keeping a single row per CDR3 protein. The data show about 360,000 distinct CDR3 sequences, roughly 13% seen once. This CDR3 spans 14 amino acids. V was pared by 7 bases and J by 5 bases, with 5 bases of the junction left unmatched. CDR1 and CDR2 (germline): MNHEY, SVGEGT.

Sequences were obtained from blood. The receptor comes from a woman between 18 and 29 years old with Graves' hyperthyroidism. The V gene is TRBV6-2 or TRBV6-3, the J gene TRBJ2-2; 9 nucleotides agree with TRBD2. CDR3 protein: CASTVSGRTGELFF. The DNA for the CDR3 is TGTGCCAGCACCGTTAGCGGGAGAACCGGGGAGCTGTTTTTT.